The next 25 T cell receptor beta chains were all read from a single sample in a study of shared clonotypes between healthy human individuals. Clones were sequenced by immunoSEQ multiplex PCR, and TCRdb holds only the in-frame ones, with some missing. The sample lists roughly 2.5 million clones; over 85% were seen once. Sequencing input: naive CD4+ T cells sorted from blood. The subset was: CD45RA+ positively selected. These receptors were obtained from a man aged 18 to 30 in good health.

Comments on this clone: Other DNA sequences from this sample encode an identical CDR3 as well. J is TRBJ1-4 and V is TRBV11-2; D uncertain. V was cut by 2 bases and J by 2 bases, with 3 bases left in between. Germline V gene lookup returns CDR1 SGHAT and CDR2 FQNNGV. The CDR3 runs 13 residues. CDR3 bases: TGTGCCAGCAGCTTAACTACTAATGAAAAACTGTTTTTT. This gives the protein CASSLTTNEKLFF.

J is TRBJ2-1 and V is TRBV5-1; D unresolved. The CDR3 loop spans 15 amino acids. Germline V gene sequence: CDR1 SGHRS, CDR2 YFSETQ. Trimming cost V 4 bases and J 0 bases, with 11 bases left between them. The CDR3 protein is CASSRTLLSYNEQFF. The CDR3, as DNA: TGCGCCAGCAGCCGAACTCTACTCTCCTACAATGAGCAGTTCTTC. The full variable domain, completed using reference TRBV5-1 and TRBJ2-1, is KAGVTQTPRYLIKTRGQQVTLSCSPISGHRSVSWYQQTPGQGLQFLFEYFSETQRNKGNFPGRFSGRQFSNSRSEMNVSTLELGDSALYLCASSRTLLSYNEQFFGPGTRLTVL.

The V and J genes are TRBV21-1 and TRBJ2-7; the table's TRBD1 call for D was not verified on the DNA. TRBV21-1 counts as a pseudogene. The length of the CDR3 is 14 residues. The CDR3: CASSKGQGSYEQYF. The CDR3 DNA reads as TGTGCCAGCAGCAAAGGACAGGGGTCCTACGAGCAGTACTTC.

This clone was seen just once. This chain joins TRBV7-9 and TRBJ2-7; 9 nucleotides line up with TRBD1. After removal of 3 bases from V and 9 bases from J, the junction contained 12 bases not matched to a gene. The CDR3 contains 15 residues. CDR1 is SEHNR, CDR2 FQNEAQ, per germline (reference sequence). In DNA form, the CDR3 reads TGTGCCAGCAGCTTCGGACAGGGGCCCAGGGAGGGGCAGTACTTC. The encoded protein is CASSFGQGPREGQYF.

This clone has a single count. The V call is TRBV5-1, the J call TRBJ1-3; D is perhaps TRBD1 (5 bases). The CDR3 runs to 15 residues. CDR1 and CDR2 from the germline V gene are SGHRS and YFSETQ. Trimming stripped 5 bases from V and 0 bases from J, with 12 bases between. CDR3 in DNA: TGCGCCAGCAGTGGGCAGGGCCTCTCTGGAAACACCATATATTTT. Residues: CASSGQGLSGNTIYF.

This clone was seen a few times. V usage is TRBV30 and J usage is TRBJ1-2; no clear D. CDR3 length: 13 residues. The V end was cut by 0 bases, the J end by 7 bases, with 12 bases between. Germline V gene lookup returns CDR1 GTSNPN and CDR2 SVGIG (reference sequence). As DNA, the CDR3 is TGTGCCTGGAGTGTAAATGGGCCTTTTGGCTACACCTTC. It is translated as CAWSVNGPFGYTF.

As concerns this clone: Different DNA sequences within this sample yield the same CDR3. The CDR3 region has the DNA TGTGCCAGCAGTTCACAAGGGGCTGCAGATACGCAGTATTTT. Translation gives CASSSQGAADTQYF. The chain is built from TRBV28 and TRBJ2-3; tentative D call: TRBD1 (5 bases). This CDR3 is 14 amino acids long. V was cut by 4 bases and J by 4 bases, with 12 bases left in between. CDR1 is MDHEN and CDR2 is SYDVKM in the germline V gene.

The chain is built from TRBV12-5 and TRBJ2-3; D is possibly TRBD2 (5 bases). There are 17 residues in the CDR3. Germline V gene lookup returns CDR1 LGHNT and CDR2 FRNRAP. V shed 0 bases and J shed 1 base, with 14 bases lying between them. CDR3 bases: TGTGCTAGTGGTTTGGTTAGGGCAGAACTAGGCACAGATACGCAGTATTTT. This gives the protein CASGLVRAELGTDTQYF.

The chain uses TRBV9 and TRBJ2-1, with D maybe TRBD2 (6 bases). Trimming removed 3 bases at V and 5 bases at J, with 15 bases between. The CDR3 length is 15 residues. Germline V gene sequence: CDR1 SGDLS, CDR2 YYNGEE. Here the CDR3 reads CASSARLVDDNEQFF. The CDR3 coding sequence is TGTGCCAGCAGCGCTCGACTAGTGGACGACAATGAGCAGTTCTTC.

J is TRBJ2-5 and V is TRBV5-1; D gene unclear. V shed 4 bases and J shed 5 bases, with 12 bases lying between them. Germline CDR1 and CDR2: SGHRS and YFSETQ. CDR3 length equals 13 residues. CDR3 nucleotides: TGCGCCAGCAGCGCTGGGGTCCTGGAGACCCAGTACTTC. This sequence encodes CASSAGVLETQYF.

The J gene is TRBJ2-6, the V gene TRBV9; D is undetermined. The CDR3 loop spans 14 amino acids. Trimming cost V 2 bases and J 3 bases, with 6 bases left between them. Germline lookup yields CDR1 SGDLS and CDR2 YYNGEE. The CDR3 bases are TGTGCCAGCAGCGTTTGGGGTGGGGCCAACGTCCTGACTTTC. Translation gives CASSVWGGANVLTF.

The chain carries TRBV4-2 and TRBJ2-7, with 7 bases that match TRBD2. The CDR3 has 15 amino acids. The V gene's germline CDR1 is LGHNA and CDR2 YNFKEQ. With V trimmed by 3 bases and J by 5 bases, 10 bases remained unmatched. The CDR3 loop is CASSQDRTSFNEQYF. For the CDR3, the DNA is TGTGCCAGCAGCCAGGACCGGACTAGTTTTAACGAGCAGTACTTC.

This chain joins TRBV5-6 and TRBJ2-4, with TRBD2 identical over 7 bases. V lost 0 bases and J lost 7; bases outside the gene matches: 4. The CDR3 covers 14 residues. The germline CDR1 and CDR2 sequences are SGHDT and YYEEEE. CDR3 nucleotide sequence: TGTGCCAGCAGCTTGGGGGAGGGGAACAACATTCAGTACTTC. Encoded protein: CASSLGEGNNIQYF.

V usage is TRBV30 and J usage is TRBJ1-2, with TRBD1 matching 8 bases. This CDR3 spans 15 amino acids. Trimming cost V 0 bases and J 4 bases; bases outside gene matches: 7. The V gene's germline CDR1 is GTSNPN and CDR2 SVGIG (reference sequence). The CDR3 region is CAWSVLSGGGYGYTF. CDR3 in DNA: TGTGCCTGGAGTGTACTTTCAGGGGGCGGCTATGGCTACACCTTC.

This chain joins TRBV7-9 and TRBJ1-1; 7 positions match TRBD1. The germline V gene has CDR1 SEHNR and CDR2 FQNEAQ (reference sequence). V shed 6 bases and J 2 bases; nucleotides not matched to a gene: 9. The CDR3 has 15 amino acids. CDR3 sequence: CASRSRQGINTEAFF. In DNA form, the CDR3 reads TGTGCCAGCAGATCACGACAGGGAATCAACACTGAAGCTTTCTTT.

This chain links TRBV2 with TRBJ1-5, with D uncertain. In germline, CDR1 is SNHLY, CDR2 FYNNEI. V dropped 8 bases and J dropped 9 bases, with 17 bases sitting between them. The CDR3 extends over 13 amino acids. DNA of the CDR3: TGTGCCAGCCTTGAAAAGTCCCTGGGGCCCCAGCATTTT. Residues: CASLEKSLGPQHF.

With regard to this clone: Other DNA sequences from this sample encode an identical CDR3 as well. The V gene is TRBV27, the J gene TRBJ2-1, with TRBD1 as a possible D gene (5 bases). This CDR3 contains 15 residues. CDR1 MNHEY and CDR2 SMNVEV come from the germline V gene (reference sequence). With 6 bases removed from V and 0 bases from J, the gap between germline ends came to 12 bases. Here the CDR3 reads CASSRQRSSYNEQFF. The CDR3 bases are TGTGCCAGCAGCAGACAGAGAAGCTCCTACAATGAGCAGTTCTTC.

The chain is built from TRBV9 and TRBJ2-6; D call uncertain. V was shortened by 2 bases and J by 2 bases, with 11 bases between the two germline ends. This CDR3 is 16 amino acids long. Germline V lookup: CDR1 SGDLS, CDR2 YYNGEE. CDR3 loop: CASSVSLGTGANVLTF. CDR3 in DNA: TGTGCCAGCAGCGTTTCATTAGGGACTGGGGCCAACGTCCTGACTTTC.

Note on this clone: Other DNA sequences in the sample encode the same CDR3. CDR3 nucleotides: TGTGCCAGCTCCCAAGGGGGGAATCAGCCCCAGCATTTT. Its protein is CASSQGGNQPQHF. This chain joins TRBV18 and TRBJ1-5; weak D call: TRBD1 (6 bases). The ends were cut back, 6 bases at V and 4 bases at J, with 10 bases in the middle. Germline CDR1 reads KGHSH; CDR2 reads LQKENI. The CDR3 totals 13 residues.

This rearrangement joins TRBV5-1 to TRBJ1-4; 7 bases map to TRBD1. The CDR3 covers 14 residues. V lost 0 bases to trimming and J lost 6 bases; unmatched junction nucleotides: 2. Germline CDR1 reads SGHRS; CDR2 reads YFSETQ. This CDR3 is CASSLAGQHEKLFF. Written as DNA, the CDR3 is TGCGCCAGCAGCTTGGCGGGACAGCATGAAAAACTGTTTTTT.

The chain is built from TRBV6-6 and TRBJ1-3; a weak D match, TRBD1 (5 bases). There are 15 residues in the CDR3. The germline CDR1 and CDR2 sequences are MNHNY and SVGAGI (reference sequence). Trimming pared 6 bases from V and 2 bases from J, leaving 14 bases between. The DNA of the CDR3 is TGTGCCAGCAGAGCGGGGGGTCCCACTGGAAACACCATATATTTT. This sequence encodes CASRAGGPTGNTIYF.

This chain links TRBV7-9 with TRBJ2-7, with D possibly TRBD1 on 6 matching bases. This CDR3 has 13 amino acids. V shed 5 bases and J shed 3 bases, with 11 bases lying between them. Germline-derived CDR1 and CDR2 are SEHNR and FQNEAQ (reference sequence). The chain's CDR3 is CASSPGQFYEQYF. CDR3 bases: TGTGCCAGCAGCCCCGGACAGTTCTACGAGCAGTACTTC.

This sequence joins TRBV14 and TRBJ1-3, with unresolved D. The CDR3 consists of 15 residues. V lost 4 bases and J 0 bases, leaving 10 bases between the germline ends. Germline values: CDR1 SGHDN, CDR2 FVKESK. CDR3 amino acids: CASSLDIFSGNTIYF. DNA for the CDR3: TGTGCCAGCAGCCTTGACATATTCTCTGGAAACACCATATATTTT. Supplemented by reference TRBV14 and TRBJ1-3, the full variable domain reads EAGVTQFPSHSVIEKGQTVTLRCDPISGHDNLYWYRRVMGKEIKFLLHFVKESKQDESGMPNNRFLAERTGGTYSTLKVQPAELEDSGVYFCASSLDIFSGNTIYFGEGSWLTVV.

This clone has only one observation. The rearrangement links TRBV2 to TRBJ1-4, with a weak D call TRBD1 (5 bases). Germline V gene data show CDR1 as SNHLY and CDR2 as FYNNEI. The V and J ends lost 5 bases and 16 bases respectively, with 23 bases between them. The CDR3 runs to 14 residues. CDR3 protein: CASSTDRPHRFPFF. The DNA for the CDR3 is TGTGCCAGCAGTACCGACCGTCCTCACAGGTTCCCGTTTTTT.

The rearrangement uses TRBV11-1 and TRBJ2-5; D perhaps matches TRBD1 (6 bases). V was cut by 5 bases and J by 5 bases, with 30 bases left in between. The V gene's germline CDR1 is SGHAT and CDR2 FQDESV (reference sequence). The CDR3 is 19 residues long. The CDR3 reads CASSPAVGRTASSVETQYF. CDR3 bases: TGTGCCAGCAGCCCGGCCGTTGGTCGGACAGCGTCATCGGTGGAGACCCAGTACTTC.